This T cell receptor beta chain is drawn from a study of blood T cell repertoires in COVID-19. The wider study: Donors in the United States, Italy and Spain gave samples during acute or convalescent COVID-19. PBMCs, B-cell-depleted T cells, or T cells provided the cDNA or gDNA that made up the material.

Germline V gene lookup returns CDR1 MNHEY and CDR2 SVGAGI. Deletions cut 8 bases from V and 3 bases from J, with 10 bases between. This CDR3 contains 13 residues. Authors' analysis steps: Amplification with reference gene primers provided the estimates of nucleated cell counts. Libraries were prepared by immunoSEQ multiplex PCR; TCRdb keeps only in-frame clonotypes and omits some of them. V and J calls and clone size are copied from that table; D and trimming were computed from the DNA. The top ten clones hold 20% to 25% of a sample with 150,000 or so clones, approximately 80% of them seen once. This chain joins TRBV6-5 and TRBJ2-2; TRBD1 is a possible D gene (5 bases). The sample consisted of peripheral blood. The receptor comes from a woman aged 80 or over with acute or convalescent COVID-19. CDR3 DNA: TGTGCCAGCGGGGCAGGGCACACCGGGGAGCTGTTTTTT. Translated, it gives CASGAGHTGELFF.